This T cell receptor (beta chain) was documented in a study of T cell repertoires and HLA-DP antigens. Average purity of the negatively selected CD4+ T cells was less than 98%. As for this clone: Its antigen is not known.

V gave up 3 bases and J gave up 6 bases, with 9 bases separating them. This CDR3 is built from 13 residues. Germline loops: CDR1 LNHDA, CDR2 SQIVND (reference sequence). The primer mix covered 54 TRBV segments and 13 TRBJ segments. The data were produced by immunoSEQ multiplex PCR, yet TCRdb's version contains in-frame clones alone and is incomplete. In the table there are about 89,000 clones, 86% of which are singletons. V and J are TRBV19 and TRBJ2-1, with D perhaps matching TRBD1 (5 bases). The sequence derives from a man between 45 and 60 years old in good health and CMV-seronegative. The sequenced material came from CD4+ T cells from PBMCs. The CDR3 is CASSIGQGNEQFF. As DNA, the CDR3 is TGTGCCAGTAGTATTGGTCAGGGCAATGAGCAGTTCTTC.